This T cell receptor beta chain was found in a study of cytomegalovirus exposure and HLA in healthy donors (dated by TCRdb to the late 2010s). Broadly, across the study: An earlier analysis of fewer than 750 of the donors reported approximately 260 Gb of sequence data and 117 million unique TCR beta sequences obtained from some 200 million T cells. An early release covering just under 650 HLA-typed donors comprised about 300 gigabases of sequencing data and roughly 85 million unique TCR sequences. The genetic ancestry cluster associated with self-reported Caucasian donors included 81% of the 398 genotyped donors. The study aimed to test whether signatures of past pathogen exposure could be identified by cataloging public T cell receptors. The study used immunosequencing to profile the T cell repertoires of 666 subjects and linked those repertoires to cytomegalovirus serostatus. A separate validation cohort of roughly 120 different subjects was used in addition to the roughly 640-subject first cohort. The study combined high-throughput TCR immunosequencing, statistical association of individual TCRs with disease status, and machine learning to predict cytomegalovirus infection status. A later analysis re-analyzed previously published TCR beta repertoires from about 730 donors and added high-resolution HLA genotyping to study TCR occurrence patterns. The later analysis used no new phenotypic data to find candidate immune exposures, relying instead on TCR beta sequences and their occurrence across donors. To decide whether each TCR beta V gene segment behaved as functional or pseudogenic, an earlier analysis of over 500 of the donors relied on high-throughput TCR beta sequencing. Alongside the repertoire data, information on donor age, sex, ethnicity and CMV serostatus was compiled. A later genetic analysis took genome-wide SNP genotypes for about 55% of the roughly 670 donors and used that subset as a discovery cohort. All discovery cohort repertoires had been generated on a single sequencing platform. HLA typing included class I and class II loci at four-digit resolution. The number of typed donors differed by locus: about 629-640 for A, B, C, DRB1 and DQB1; some 500 for DQA1; 606 for DPA1; and approximately 450 for DPB1. Because of strong linkage in the cohort, five DR-DQ haplotypes were treated as single units for association and clustering. Among 398 genotyped donors of the cohort, an average of roughly 230,000 unique TCR beta nucleotide sequences was sequenced per donor, of which about 18% were non-productive. Study-wide findings and limitations: In a later analysis, TCR association rates were found to vary across HLA loci, with the most associated TCRs seen for DRB1 alleles and the fewest for HLA-C alleles. Linkage disequilibrium might explain the correlated functional status among segregating V segments, but an unknown experimental factor could not be excluded. When HLA alleles, especially DR and DQ, strongly co-occurred, attributing TCR associations to individual alleles was difficult. A later analysis found that HLA-associated TCR beta chains were more clonally expanded and had lower generation probabilities than equally common non-associated chains. Specific HLA alleles were associated with 16,951 TCR beta sequences at a false discovery rate of 0.05 in a later analysis. Because some donors lacked HLA typing at each locus, the association tests relied only on the typed subset. A later genetic analysis associated a missense DCLRE1C variant with V-gene and J-gene trimming of TCR beta chains, and an independent cohort replicated the association. For the cohort, immune exposure information was limited to CMV serostatus. A total of 150 or so TCR beta chains were listed by the study as associated with cytomegalovirus. The 87-base-pair reads could not distinguish some IMGT-functional V segments, including TRBV6-2 and TRBV6-3, so those segments were excluded. Most CMV-associated TCR beta chains appeared to be HLA-restricted in a later analysis, and the HLA associations seemed to be driven largely by CMV exposure. In both the original and validation cohorts, the classifier was reported to diagnose cytomegalovirus status with high specificity and sensitivity. Most TCR sequences were seen in very few donors, while some public TCRs were found in many individuals. A cluster of highly shared sequence variants was judged likely to represent a technical artifact of the sequencing pipeline. Compared with the approximately 670-donor mean, donors in an Asian-associated ancestry cluster had fewer N-insertions in productive TCRs, according to a later genetic analysis. Presence/absence analyses assumed roughly uniform sequencing depth across donors, an assumption that may not hold. This cohort had only TCR beta chains sequenced, and the lack of alpha or paired-chain data limited which features could be detected. Fewer than 20 rarely observed V segments, including chromosome 9 orphons, were excluded from the earlier analysis of about 610 of the donors because counts were too low. A further reported finding was that TCR beta sequences accurately predicted the HLA-A and HLA-B alleles for most subjects in the first cohort. In vitro tests confirmed that three of the cytomegalovirus-associated TCR beta chains recognize cytomegalovirus antigens. Several of the top co-occurrence clusters appeared to be linked to parvovirus B19, influenza, CMV and Epstein-Barr virus, according to a later analysis. The authors suggested that the approach could potentially be generalized to other disease states and immunological phenotypes. Broadly in line with IMGT annotations, most TCR beta V segments showed up in productive rearrangements about 90% or about 30% of the time in an earlier analysis of around 600 of the donors.

Receptors were amplified or captured by the immunoSEQ multiplex PCR assay. A mixture of 60 forward primers for TCR Vbeta segments and 13 reverse primers for TCR Jbeta segments was used in the multiplex PCR. The CDR3 region of rearranged TCR beta genes was amplified from genomic DNA with a multiplex PCR assay. Amplified TCR beta libraries were sequenced as 87-base-pair reads on the Illumina HiSeq System. In the paper's pipeline: Across the 700 or so repertoires, a later analysis counted 80 million or so unique TCR beta chains, approximately 12 million of which were shared by at least two donors. Raw reads were error-corrected and collapsed into unique sequences by a nearest-neighbor algorithm in which closely related sequences were merged to remove PCR and sequencing errors. To assign V, D and J gene segments, CDR3 sequences were aligned to IMGT reference sequences. For a sequence to be retained, a match of at least six nucleotides was required to both a V gene segment and a J gene segment. A rearrangement counted as productive if the CDR3 had no stop codons and remained in frame with V and J, and every other rearrangement counted as non-productive. Following IMGT convention, CDR3 was defined as the stretch from the second conserved V-encoded cysteine up to the conserved J-encoded phenylalanine. Sequences without an unambiguous match to a single V gene segment were excluded from the earlier analysis of a few hundred of the donors. In an earlier analysis of some 590 of the donors, a V segment was called functional when productive rearrangements were above 56.7%, and segregating when the standard deviation between donors exceeded 5%. To diagnose cytomegalovirus status from the catalog of TCR beta chain sequences, a statistical classification framework was built. In a later analysis, V and J genes were assigned by comparing TCR nucleotide sequences against IMGT/GENE-DB human TR gene sequences. Using the TCRdist pipeline, a later analysis assigned CDR3 sequences along with most-parsimonious VDJ recombination scenarios. In a later analysis, each TCR beta chain was defined by its CDR3 amino acid sequence together with its V-gene family, and reads lacking a unique V-gene family were excluded. In a later analysis, 500 to 700 highly shared, low-generation-probability nucleotide sequences were removed to address suspected cross-contamination and a sequencing artifact. A later analysis calculated a clonal expansion index for each public chain from normalized within-repertoire ranks of inferred template counts. Generation probabilities in a later analysis came from a VDJ recombination model fitted to out-of-frame rearrangements, and those results were checked against IGoR. In a later analysis, TCR-TCR, TCR-HLA and TCR-CMV co-occurrence was scored with hypergeometric tests, and a repertoire-size bias correction was applied to TCR pairs. False discovery rates were estimated in a later analysis by permuting HLA or CMV assignments 20 times. In a later analysis, co-occurring TCRs were grouped using DBSCAN, with TCRdist sequence similarity added in when clustering inside HLA-allele-positive subsets. Co-occurrence clustering excluded repertoires with fewer than 30,000 or more than 120,000 public chains, plus five with anomalous nucleotide sharing. TCRdb obtained this table from immuneACCESS and retained in-frame rearrangements with V and J assigned. These tables miss some clones; where compared with another copy, unresolved V genes account for less than half of the shortfall, and the remainder is unexplained. The D gene and trimming were derived from the DNA, and the V and J assignments and clone size from that table. This sample holds about 98,000 clones; approximately 79% were observed only once. The ten most abundant clones make up under 2% of the sample.

Worth noting for this clone: It lacks a known antigen. Base qualities are not recorded, but no much larger clone differs from it by a single base.

Germline trimming amounts to 6 bases on V and 3 bases on J, with 4 as the count of junction bases outside the gene matches. The germline V gene gives CDR1 as KGHSH and CDR2 as LQKENI. The CDR3 spans 16 residues, from the cysteine through the phenylalanine. Of all the DNA, just the CDR3 is kept, 48 bases in frame from base 1. The cohort comprised some 700 healthy bone marrow donors. All cohort members were sampled while nominally healthy, although unrecorded immune exposures were likely present. The donor tested CMV seronegative, placing the donor among the roughly 340 seronegative members of the cohort. Every donor gave a peripheral blood sample, and the peripheral blood mononuclear cells from that sample were used for TCR beta sequencing. The Qiagen DNeasy Blood Extraction Kit was used to extract genomic DNA from the blood cell samples.

The sequencing input was PBMCs. The chain was built from TRBV18 and TRBJ2-1; a stretch of 14 junction bases matches TRBD2. This sequence originates from a male donor in good health and CMV-seronegative. CDR3 reads: CASSRTSGRNYNEQFF. The nucleotides are TGTGCCAGCTCCCGGACTAGCGGGAGGAACTACAATGAGCAGTTCTTC.